This T cell receptor (beta chain) was captured by sequencing in a study of T cells in Graves' hyperthyroidism and ophthalmopathy. From RNA transcripts, TCR beta CDR3 regions were amplified. The HTBI primer set served for first-round RT-PCR of the TCR CDR3. Via MiXCR, TCRdb re-called the multiplex PCR reads, giving one row per CDR3 protein. The sample lists about 580,000 distinct CDR3 sequences, roughly 46% seen once, with more than 7.5% in the top ten. The CDR3 spans 11 residues. V was clipped by 11 bases and J by 2 bases; unmatched bases: 2. The V gene's germline CDR1 is SEHNR and CDR2 FQNEAQ (reference sequence).

The sequenced sample was peripheral blood or thyroid tissue (not recorded which). The source is a woman aged 18-29 years with Graves' hyperthyroidism. The chain employs TRBV7-9 and TRBJ2-7; 8 bases are shared with TRBD1. The CDR3 DNA follows: TGTGCCGGACAGGGAGCCTACGAGCAGTACTTC. It specifies CAGQGAYEQYF. The entire variable domain, with the rest obtained from reference TRBV7-9 and TRBJ2-7, is as follows: DTGVSQNPRHKITKRGQNVTFRCDPISEHNRLYWYRQTLGQGPEFLTYFQNEAQLEKSRLLSDRFSAERPKGSFSTLEIQRTEQGDSAMYLCAGQGAYEQYFGPGTRLTVT.